This T cell receptor (beta chain) was captured by sequencing in a study of identical twins. TCRdb passed the 5' RACE reads through MiXCR, listing each CDR3 protein once. The sample yields around 370,000 distinct CDR3 sequences, 7% to 9.5% seen once. The table lists this clonotype with a few counts. V shed 6 bases and J shed 9 bases, with 15 bases lying between them. Germline V gene data show CDR1 as MGHRA and CDR2 as YSYEKL. This CDR3 has 13 amino acids. The gene calls are TRBV4-1 and TRBJ2-1; TRBD1 is a possible D gene (6 bases). The clonotype comes from a woman aged 50 to 60 in good health. Sample: naive T cells sorted from blood. The CDR3 protein is CASRPTGSIEQFF. The CDR3, as DNA: TGCGCCAGCAGGCCTACAGGGAGTATTGAGCAGTTCTTC.